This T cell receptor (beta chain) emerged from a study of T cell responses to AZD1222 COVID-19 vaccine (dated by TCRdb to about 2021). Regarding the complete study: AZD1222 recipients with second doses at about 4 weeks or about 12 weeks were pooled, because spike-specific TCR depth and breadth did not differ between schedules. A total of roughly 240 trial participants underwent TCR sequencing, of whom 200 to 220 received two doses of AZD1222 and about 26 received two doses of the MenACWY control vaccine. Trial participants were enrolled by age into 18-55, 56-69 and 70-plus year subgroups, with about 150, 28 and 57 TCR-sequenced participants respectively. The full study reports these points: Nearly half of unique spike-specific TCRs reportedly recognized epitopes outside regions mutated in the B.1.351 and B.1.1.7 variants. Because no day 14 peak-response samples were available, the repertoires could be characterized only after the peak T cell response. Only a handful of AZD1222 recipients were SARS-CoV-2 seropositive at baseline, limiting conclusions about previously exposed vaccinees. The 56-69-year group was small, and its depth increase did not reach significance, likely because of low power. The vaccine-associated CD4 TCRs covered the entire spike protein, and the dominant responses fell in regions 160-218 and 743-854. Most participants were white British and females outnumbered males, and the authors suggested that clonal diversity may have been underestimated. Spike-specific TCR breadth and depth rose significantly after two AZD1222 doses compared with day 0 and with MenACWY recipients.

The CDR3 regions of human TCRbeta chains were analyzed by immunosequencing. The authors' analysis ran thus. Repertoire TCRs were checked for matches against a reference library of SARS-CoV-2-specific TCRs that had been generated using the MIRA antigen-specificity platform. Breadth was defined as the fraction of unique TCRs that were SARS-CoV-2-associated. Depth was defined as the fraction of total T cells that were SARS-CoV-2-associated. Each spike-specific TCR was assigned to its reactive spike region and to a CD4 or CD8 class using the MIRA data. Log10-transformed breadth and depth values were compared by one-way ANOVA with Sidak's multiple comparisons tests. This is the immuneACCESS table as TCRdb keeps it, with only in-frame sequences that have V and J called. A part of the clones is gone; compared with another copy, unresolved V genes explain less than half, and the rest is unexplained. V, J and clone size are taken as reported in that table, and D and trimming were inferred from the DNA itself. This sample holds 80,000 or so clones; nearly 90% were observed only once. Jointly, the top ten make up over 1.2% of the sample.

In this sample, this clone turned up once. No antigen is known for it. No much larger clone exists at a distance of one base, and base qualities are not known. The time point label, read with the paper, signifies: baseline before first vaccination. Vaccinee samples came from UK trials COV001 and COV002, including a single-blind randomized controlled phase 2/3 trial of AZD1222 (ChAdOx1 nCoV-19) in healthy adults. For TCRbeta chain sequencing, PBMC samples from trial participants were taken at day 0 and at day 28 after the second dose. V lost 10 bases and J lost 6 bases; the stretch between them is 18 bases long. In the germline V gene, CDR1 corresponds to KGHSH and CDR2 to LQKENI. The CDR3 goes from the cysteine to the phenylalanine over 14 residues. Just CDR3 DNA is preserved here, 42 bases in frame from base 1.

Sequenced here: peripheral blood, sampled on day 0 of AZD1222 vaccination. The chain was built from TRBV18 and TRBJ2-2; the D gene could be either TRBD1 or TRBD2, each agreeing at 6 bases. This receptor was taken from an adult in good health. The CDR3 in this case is CATLGGLSSGELFF. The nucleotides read TGTGCCACTCTCGGGGGCTTGTCCTCCGGGGAGCTGTTTTTT.